The TCR beta chain under discussion was sequenced for a study of blood T cell repertoires in COVID-19. Study background: T cells, B-cell-depleted T cells, or PBMCs provided the cDNA or gDNA that served as material.

Method: immunoSEQ multiplex PCR; TCRdb's copy keeps in-frame clones and lacks some. The table lists about 320,000 clones, 70% to 90% of them singletons. This TCR derives from a woman between 25 and 40 years old who had recovered from COVID-19. Sequenced sample: PBMCs or T cells enriched from blood (not recorded which).

CDR3 residues: CASSRGTGALRVLFF. The CDR3 bases are TGTGCCAGCAGTAGGGGGACAGGGGCCTTAAGGGTGCTGTTTTTT. This chain links TRBV6-5 with TRBJ2-2; 10 bases match TRBD1. CDR3 length: 15 amino acids. The ends lost 5 bases at V and 13 bases at J; junction bases unmatched: 13. Germline V gene data show CDR1 as MNHEY and CDR2 as SVGAGI.